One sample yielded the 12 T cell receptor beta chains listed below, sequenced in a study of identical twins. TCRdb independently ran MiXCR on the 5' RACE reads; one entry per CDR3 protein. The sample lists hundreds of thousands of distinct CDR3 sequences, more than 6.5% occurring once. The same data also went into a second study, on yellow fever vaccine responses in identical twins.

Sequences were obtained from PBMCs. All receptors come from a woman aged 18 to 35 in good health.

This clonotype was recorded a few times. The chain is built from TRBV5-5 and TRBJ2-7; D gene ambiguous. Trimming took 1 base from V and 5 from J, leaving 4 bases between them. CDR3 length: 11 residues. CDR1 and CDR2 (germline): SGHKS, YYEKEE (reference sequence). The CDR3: CASSLYDEQYF. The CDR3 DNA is TGTGCCAGCAGCTTGTATGACGAGCAGTACTTC. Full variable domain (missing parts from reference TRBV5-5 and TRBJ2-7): DAGVTQSPTHLIKTRGQQVTLRCSPISGHKSVSWYQQVLGQGPQFIFQYYEKEERGRGNFPDRFSARQFPNYSSELNVNALLLGDSALYLCASSLYDEQYFGPGTRLTVT.

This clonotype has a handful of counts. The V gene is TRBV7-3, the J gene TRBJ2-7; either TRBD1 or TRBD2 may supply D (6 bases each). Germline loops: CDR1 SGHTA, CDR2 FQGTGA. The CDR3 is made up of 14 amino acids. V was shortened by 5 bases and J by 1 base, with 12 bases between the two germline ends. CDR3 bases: TGTGCCAGCAGCATCGGGGGCGATTCCTACGAGCAGTACTTC. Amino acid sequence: CASSIGGDSYEQYF.

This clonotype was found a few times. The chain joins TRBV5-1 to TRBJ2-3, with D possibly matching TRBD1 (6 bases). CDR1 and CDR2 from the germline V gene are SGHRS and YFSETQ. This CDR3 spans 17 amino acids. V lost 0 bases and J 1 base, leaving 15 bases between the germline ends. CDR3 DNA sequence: TGCGCCAGCAGCTTGGGGACAGCCTCCAGGGGCACAGATACGCAGTATTTT. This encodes CASSLGTASRGTDTQYF.

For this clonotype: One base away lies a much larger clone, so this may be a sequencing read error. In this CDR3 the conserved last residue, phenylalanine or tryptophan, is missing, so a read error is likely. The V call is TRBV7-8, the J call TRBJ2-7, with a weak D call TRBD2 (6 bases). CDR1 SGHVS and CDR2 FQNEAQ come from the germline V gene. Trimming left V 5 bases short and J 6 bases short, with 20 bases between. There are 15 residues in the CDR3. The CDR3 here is CASSHDPTRRVEQYL. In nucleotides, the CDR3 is TGTGCCAGCAGCCATGACCCCACCCGGAGGGTCGAGCAGTACCTC.

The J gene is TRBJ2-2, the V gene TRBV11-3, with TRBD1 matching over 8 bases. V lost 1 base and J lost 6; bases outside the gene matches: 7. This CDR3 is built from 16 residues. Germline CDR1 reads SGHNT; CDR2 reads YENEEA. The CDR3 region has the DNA TGTGCCAGCAGCTTAGTCAGGGGGCGAAACGCCGGGGAGCTGTTTTTT. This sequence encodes CASSLVRGRNAGELFF.

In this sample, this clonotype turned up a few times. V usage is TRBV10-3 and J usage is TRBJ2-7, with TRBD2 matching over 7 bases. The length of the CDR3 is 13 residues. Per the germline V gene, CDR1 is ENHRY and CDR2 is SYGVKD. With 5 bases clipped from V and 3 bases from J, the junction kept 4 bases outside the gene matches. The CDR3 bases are TGTGCCATCAGTCCCTTAGCGGGCTACGAGCAGTACTTC. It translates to CAISPLAGYEQYF.

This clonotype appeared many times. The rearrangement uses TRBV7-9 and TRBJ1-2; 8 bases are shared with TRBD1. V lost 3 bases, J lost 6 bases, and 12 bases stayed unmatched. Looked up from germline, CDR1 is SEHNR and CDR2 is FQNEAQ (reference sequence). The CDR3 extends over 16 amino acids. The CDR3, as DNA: TGTGCCAGCAGCTTCGGGACAGGACGTTTATTCGATGGCTACACCTTC. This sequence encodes CASSFGTGRLFDGYTF.

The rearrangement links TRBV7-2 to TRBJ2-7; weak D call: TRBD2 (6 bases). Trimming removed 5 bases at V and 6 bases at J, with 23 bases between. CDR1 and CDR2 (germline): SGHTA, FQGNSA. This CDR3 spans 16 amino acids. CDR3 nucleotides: TGTGCCAGCAGCCCGGTCCTCGGGGGTGGGTCGGTCGAGCAGTACTTC. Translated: CASSPVLGGGSVEQYF.

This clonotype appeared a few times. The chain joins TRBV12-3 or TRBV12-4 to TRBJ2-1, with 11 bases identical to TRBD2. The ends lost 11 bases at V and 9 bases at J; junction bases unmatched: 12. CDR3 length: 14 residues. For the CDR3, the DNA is TGTGCCGTAGGTAGGCTAGCGGGAGGTGGTGAGCAGTTCTTC. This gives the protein CAVGRLAGGGEQFF.

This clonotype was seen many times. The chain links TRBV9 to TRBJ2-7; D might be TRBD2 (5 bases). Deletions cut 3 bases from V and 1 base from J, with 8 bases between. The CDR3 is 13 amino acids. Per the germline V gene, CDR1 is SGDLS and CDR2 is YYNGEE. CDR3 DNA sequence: TGTGCCAGCAGCGGATCGGGGTCCTACGAGCAGTACTTC. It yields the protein CASSGSGSYEQYF.

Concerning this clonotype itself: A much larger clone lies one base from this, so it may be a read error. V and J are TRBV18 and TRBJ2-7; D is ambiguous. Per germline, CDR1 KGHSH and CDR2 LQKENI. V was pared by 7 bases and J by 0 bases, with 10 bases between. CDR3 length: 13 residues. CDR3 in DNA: TGTGCCAGCTTACCGGTTCCCTCCTACGAGCAGTACTTC. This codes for CASLPVPSYEQYF.

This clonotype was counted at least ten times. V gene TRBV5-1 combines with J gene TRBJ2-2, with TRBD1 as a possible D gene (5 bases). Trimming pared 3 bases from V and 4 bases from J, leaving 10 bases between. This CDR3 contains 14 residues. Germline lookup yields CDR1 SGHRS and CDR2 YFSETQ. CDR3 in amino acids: CASSSDTGTGELFF. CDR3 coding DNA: TGCGCCAGCAGCTCGGACACCGGCACCGGGGAGCTGTTTTTT.